The table lists the clone carrying this TCR beta chain with many counts. The target antigen is unknown. By flow cytometry, patients selected for sequencing had shown an expansion of CD8+CD57+ cells. Every patient presented with severe acquired aplastic anemia. No patient had been given any therapy when blood was sampled. The sample belongs to a study of CD8+CD57+ T cells in acquired aplastic anemia. Study-level background: Roughly 3.2 ug was the average amount of DNA from sorted CD4+ and CD8+ cells.

Genomic DNA served as template for TCR beta VDJ and CDR3 profiling. In TCRdb, the reads were re-called with MiXCR into one record per CDR3 protein. The table shows 150,000 to 200,000 distinct CDR3 sequences, with around 52% occurring only once. The study's findings and limits: Patients shared approximately 30 CD8+ CDR3 sequences with controls.

Sequenced input: sorted CD4+, CD8+, or CD8+CD57+ T cells (not recorded which) from PBMCs. The source is a human donor with aplastic anemia.

This chain's CDR3 is CASSLAGTSVDNEQFF. The CDR3 DNA reads as TGTGCCAGCAGCTTGGCCGGGACTAGCGTGGACAATGAGCAGTTCTTC. This chain joins TRBV5-4 and TRBJ2-1; 10 bases match TRBD2. The CDR3 is 16 amino acids. CDR1 is SGHNT, CDR2 YYREEE, per germline (reference sequence). The J segment lost 5 bases and the V segment lost 0 bases, leaving 5 bases of the junction unmatched.